The 9 T cell receptor beta chains listed next were all sequenced from one sample in a study of beta chain features in type 1 diabetes. Since all of the isolated RNA was reverse transcribed, expressed TCRB transcripts were what got sequenced. TCRdb's table, derived via immunoSEQ multiplex PCR, lists solely in-frame clones and lacks some. This table has 300,000 to 400,000 clones, 9.5% to 12% appearing once. Sequencing input: naive CD4+ T cells from blood. The origin of the receptors is a woman younger than 45 in good health.

This clone was counted only a few times. V is TRBV27 and J is TRBJ1-3; TRBD1 aligns across 8 bases. Germline CDR1 and CDR2: MNHEY and SMNVEV (reference sequence). V shed 6 bases and J 1 base; nucleotides not matched to a gene: 5. This CDR3 comprises 15 residues. CDR3 sequence: CASRRTGQSGNTIYF. The CDR3 nucleotides are TGTGCCAGCAGACGGACAGGGCAGTCTGGAAACACCATATATTTT.

The V gene is TRBV30, the J gene TRBJ2-7; D call uncertain. The V end was cut by 2 bases, the J end by 6 bases, with 11 bases between. Germline CDR1 GTSNPN, CDR2 SVGIG (reference sequence). The CDR3 has 12 amino acids. The CDR3 DNA reads TGTGCCTGGAGTATCATCCACGGCGAGCAGTACTTC. It encodes CAWSIIHGEQYF.

In this sample, this clone turned up a few times. This chain joins TRBV5-1 and TRBJ2-5, with a weak D call TRBD1 (5 bases). The V gene lost 0 bases and the J gene lost 5 bases, with 14 bases spanning the gap. CDR3 length equals 15 residues. Looked up from germline, CDR1 is SGHRS and CDR2 is YFSETQ. The CDR3 spells CASSLAARAYETQYF. CDR3 nucleotides: TGCGCCAGCAGCTTGGCCGCCAGGGCCTACGAGACCCAGTACTTC.

The V and J genes are TRBV29-1 and TRBJ2-7; 9 nucleotides align to TRBD2. V dropped 7 bases and J dropped 4; count of bases not matched to a gene: 11. This CDR3 spans 14 amino acids. Germline V lookup: CDR1 SQVTM, CDR2 ANQGSEA. Written as DNA, the CDR3 is TGCAGCGCCATGGTGGCGGGAGGGGTATACGAGCAGTACTTC. It encodes CSAMVAGGVYEQYF.

This clone was observed a handful of times. This rearrangement joins TRBV7-2 to TRBJ2-5; the D gene is possibly TRBD2 (6 bases). Germline CDR1 reads SGHTA; CDR2 reads FQGNSA. The CDR3 is 14 residues long. The V gene lost 5 bases and the J gene lost 2 bases, with 12 bases spanning the gap. The CDR3 sequence is CASSPPGRQETQYF. The DNA for the CDR3 is TGTGCCAGCAGCCCCCCGGGGAGGCAAGAGACCCAGTACTTC.

V is TRBV4-2 and J is TRBJ2-2; 10 nucleotides line up with TRBD1. V lost 1 base, J lost 4 bases, and 6 bases stayed unmatched. The CDR3 is made up of 17 amino acids. CDR1 and CDR2 (germline): LGHNA, YNFKEQ. The CDR3 DNA follows: TGTGCCAGCAGCCAAGTTTCCGGGACAGGGGTCACCGGGGAGCTGTTTTTT. Translated, it gives CASSQVSGTGVTGELFF.

This clone occurred once. The V call is TRBV28, the J call TRBJ1-2; D is possibly TRBD1 (6 bases). Germline CDR1 reads MDHEN; CDR2 reads SYDVKM. The CDR3 consists of 12 residues. V was trimmed by 5 bases and J by 5 bases, leaving 9 bases between them. CDR3 DNA sequence: TGTGCCAGCAGTACAGGGAGATATGGCTACACCTTC. It translates to CASSTGRYGYTF.

The J gene is TRBJ1-1, the V gene TRBV5-1; the D is unclear. CDR1 SGHRS and CDR2 YFSETQ come from the germline V gene. CDR3 size: 13 residues. Trimming took 2 bases from V and 1 from J, leaving 6 bases between them. DNA for the CDR3: TGCGCCAGCAGCTTAACAACGAACACTGAAGCTTTCTTT. It yields the protein CASSLTTNTEAFF.

DNA of the CDR3: TGTGCCAGCTCACCAGGGGCCCCCAAGTACGAGCAGTACTTC. This sequence encodes CASSPGAPKYEQYF. The J gene is TRBJ2-7, the V gene TRBV18, with D perhaps matching TRBD1 (5 bases). This CDR3 has 14 amino acids. Per germline, CDR1 KGHSH and CDR2 LQKENI. V was pared by 2 bases and J by 4 bases, with 12 bases between.